The clone carrying this TCR beta chain was seen repeatedly, ten times or more. The identical CDR3 is also encoded by other nucleotide sequences in the sample. In replicate PCRs of unsorted PBMC, about 320 ng DNA, 31,000 or so T cell genomes, was used. Profiling relied on immunoSEQ multiplex PCR, and the TCRdb table lists in-frame clones only, not all of them. The table lists about 490,000 clones, around 80% of them singletons. These data come from a study of shared clonotypes between healthy human individuals. The sample was PBMCs. The TCR was taken from a woman between 40 and 50 years old in good health. Some clones in this sample may be carry-over from other donors' samples.

CDR3 in amino acids: CASSDSRGAGSDTQYF. CDR3 nucleotide sequence: TGTGCCAGCAGTGACTCGAGGGGGGCCGGCTCAGATACGCAGTATTTT. The chain is built from TRBV6-4 and TRBJ2-3; D may be TRBD1 or TRBD2 (6 bases each). The CDR3 consists of 16 residues. The germline V gene has CDR1 MRHNA and CDR2 SNTAGT. The ends were cut back, 0 bases at V and 4 bases at J, with 14 bases in the middle.